This entry is about one T cell receptor beta chain. The junction departs from germline at one end; a sequencing error may be responsible. Authors' methods: It was from reference gene primer amplification that nucleated cell counts were estimated. This table comes from immunoSEQ multiplex PCR, and its TCRdb copy is limited to in-frame clones, with some not included. V, J and clone size were drawn from that table, and D and trimming were deduced from the DNA. This sample has about 84,000 clones; over 80% occur once, and the top ten carry roughly 28%. This sample was included in a study of blood T cell repertoires in COVID-19. Study context: Samples taken during acute and convalescent COVID-19 were collected in the United States, Italy and Spain. T cells, B-cell-depleted T cells, or PBMCs supplied cDNA or gDNA.

The CDR3 covers 11 residues. Germline V CDR1 and CDR2: SNHLY, FYNNEI. The receptor was derived from a woman aged 80 or over with acute or convalescent COVID-19. Sequencing was done on a sample of peripheral blood. This chain links TRBV2 with TRBJ1-2; 7 bases map to TRBD1. The CDR3 sequence is CASREGGGITF. The CDR3 DNA follows: TGTGCCAGCAGAGAAGGAGGGGGCATCACCTTC.